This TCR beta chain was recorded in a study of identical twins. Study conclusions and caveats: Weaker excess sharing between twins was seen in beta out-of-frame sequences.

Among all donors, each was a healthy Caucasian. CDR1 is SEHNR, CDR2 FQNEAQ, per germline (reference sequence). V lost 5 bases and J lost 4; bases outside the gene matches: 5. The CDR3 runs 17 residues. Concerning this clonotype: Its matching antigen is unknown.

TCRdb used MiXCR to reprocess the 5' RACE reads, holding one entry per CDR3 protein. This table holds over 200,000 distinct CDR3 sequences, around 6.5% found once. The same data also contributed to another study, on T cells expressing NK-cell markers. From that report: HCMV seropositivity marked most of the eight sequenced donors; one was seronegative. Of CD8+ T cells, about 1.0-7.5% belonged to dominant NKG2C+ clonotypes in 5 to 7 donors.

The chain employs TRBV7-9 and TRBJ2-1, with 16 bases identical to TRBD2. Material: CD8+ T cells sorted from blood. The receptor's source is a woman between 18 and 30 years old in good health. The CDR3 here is CASSGTSGRAGYNEQFF. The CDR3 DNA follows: TGTGCCAGCAGCGGGACTAGCGGGAGGGCCGGTTACAATGAGCAGTTCTTC.